One sample yielded the 24 T cell receptor beta chains listed below, sequenced in a study of cytomegalovirus exposure and HLA in healthy donors (dated by TCRdb to between 2016 and 2019). The library came from the immunoSEQ multiplex PCR assay. For the multiplex PCR, a mixture combining 60 forward primers for TCR Vbeta segments and 13 reverse primers for TCR Jbeta segments was used. TCRdb holds this immuneACCESS table with in-frame rearrangements only. Some clones are missing; in checked studies, unresolved V genes explain under half, and the rest has no known cause. Present in this sample are roughly 120,000 clones, approximately 85% of which were seen just once. Jointly, the top ten make up around 11% of the sample. The source material was PBMCs. Receptor source: a male donor in good health and CMV-seropositive.

The rearrangement uses TRBV7-9 and TRBJ2-1; 9 bases agree with TRBD1. V lost 3 bases and J lost 4; bases outside the gene matches: 4. This CDR3 region has 15 residues. The germline V gene has CDR1 SEHNR and CDR2 FQNEAQ (reference sequence). The CDR3 region has the DNA TGTGCCAGCAGCTTGACAGGGGGAAAGTACAATGAGCAGTTCTTC. This translates into CASSLTGGKYNEQFF.

The rearrangement links TRBV28 to TRBJ2-3; D perhaps matches TRBD1 (6 bases). The CDR3 consists of 18 residues. The V gene lost 1 base and the J gene lost 0 bases, with 17 bases spanning the gap. Germline V gives CDR1 MDHEN, CDR2 SYDVKM. Here the CDR3 DNA reads TGTGCCAGCAGTTTATCTCCACAAACGGGACAAAGCACAGATACGCAGTATTTT. It encodes CASSLSPQTGQSTDTQYF. Together with reference TRBV28 and TRBJ2-3, the CDR3 gives the full variable domain: DVKVTQSSRYLVKRTGEKVFLECVQDMDHENMFWYRQDPGLGLRLIYFSYDVKMKEKGDIPEGYSVSREKKERFSLILESASTNQTSMYLCASSLSPQTGQSTDTQYFGPGTRLTVL.

The J gene is TRBJ1-1, the V gene TRBV7-9, with TRBD1 as a possible D gene (5 bases). The CDR3 runs 16 residues. Germline values: CDR1 SEHNR, CDR2 FQNEAQ (reference sequence). V gave up 4 bases and J gave up 6 bases, with 21 bases separating them. The CDR3 coding sequence is TGTGCCAGCAGCTCATTGTTCGGGCAGGGAATTCCTGAAGCTTTCTTT. Translating gives CASSSLFGQGIPEAFF.

This chain connects TRBV11-3 to TRBJ2-2; a weak D match, TRBD2 (6 bases). Germline loops: CDR1 SGHNT, CDR2 YENEEA. V lost 4 bases, J lost 5 bases, and 14 bases lay in between. CDR3 length equals 15 residues. The DNA for the CDR3 is TGTGCCAGCAGCTCGACAGCGGGTAGGACCGGGGAGCTGTTTTTT. Translation gives CASSSTAGRTGELFF.

The chain combines TRBV6-1 with TRBJ2-1; D perhaps matches TRBD1 (7 bases). CDR3 length: 15 residues. The V end was cut by 4 bases, the J end by 5 bases, with 15 bases between. The germline CDR1 and CDR2 sequences are MNHNS and SASEGT. CDR3 nucleotide sequence: TGTGCCAGCAGTGGACAGGGAGGAAGAAACAATGAGCAGTTCTTC. Translating gives CASSGQGGRNNEQFF.

The J gene is TRBJ2-3, the V gene TRBV7-9; a weak D match, TRBD1 (5 bases). There are 17 residues in the CDR3. The V end lost 1 base, the J end lost 0 bases, and 14 bases lay between the germline ends. Germline lookup yields CDR1 SEHNR and CDR2 FQNEAQ (reference sequence). In nucleotides, the CDR3 is TGTGCCAGCAGCTTAGTAGGGGTACGGAGAAGCACAGATACGCAGTATTTT. Its translation: CASSLVGVRRSTDTQYF. The whole variable domain, remainder taken from reference TRBV7-9 and TRBJ2-3, is DTGVSQNPRHKITKRGQNVTFRCDPISEHNRLYWYRQTLGQGPEFLTYFQNEAQLEKSRLLSDRFSAERPKGSFSTLEIQRTEQGDSAMYLCASSLVGVRRSTDTQYFGPGTRLTVL.

This clone has only one observation. The chain uses TRBV10-2 and TRBJ2-5; maybe TRBD2 (6 bases). V lost 8 bases and J lost 3, with 10 bases in between. In germline, CDR1 is WSHSY, CDR2 SAAADI. The CDR3 is 12 residues long. The CDR3 loop is CASGRPKETQYF. Here the CDR3 DNA reads TGCGCCAGCGGGAGGCCTAAAGAGACCCAGTACTTC.

The gene calls are TRBV9 and TRBJ2-7; 9 nucleotides align to TRBD1. Germline V CDR1 and CDR2: SGDLS, YYNGEE. The CDR3 consists of 15 residues. V was pared by 0 bases and J by 3 bases, with 4 bases of the junction left unmatched. The CDR3 sequence: CASSVAGQGFYEQYF. The CDR3 DNA is TGTGCCAGCAGCGTAGCGGGACAGGGCTTCTACGAGCAGTACTTC.

The V and J genes are TRBV4-2 and TRBJ2-5, with TRBD2 matching over 9 bases. The junction had 9 bases not matched to a gene; V was cut back by 0 bases and J by 4 bases. CDR1 and CDR2 from the germline V gene are LGHNA and YNFKEQ. This CDR3 contains 17 residues. The CDR3 reads CASSQDPSAGGLETQYF. CDR3 in DNA: TGTGCCAGCAGCCAAGACCCCTCTGCGGGAGGGTTAGAGACCCAGTACTTC.

The J gene is TRBJ2-7, the V gene TRBV6-6; TRBD2 matches 8 bases. The germline CDR1 and CDR2 sequences are MNHNY and SVGAGI (reference sequence). The CDR3 covers 16 residues. V gave up 0 bases and J gave up 0 bases; unmatched junction bases: 4. DNA of the CDR3: TGTGCCAGCAGTTACTCGGTAGCGGGGAGCTCCTACGAGCAGTACTTC. It encodes CASSYSVAGSSYEQYF.

The chain employs TRBV4-3 and TRBJ1-2; D is unresolved. Trimming cost V 0 bases and J 4 bases, with 15 bases left between them. CDR3 length: 16 residues. CDR1 is LGHNA and CDR2 is YSLEER in the germline V gene. This CDR3 reads CASSQEAFRGIYGYTF. The CDR3 nucleotides are TGCGCCAGCAGCCAAGAAGCCTTCCGGGGAATCTATGGCTACACCTTC.

The chain employs TRBV19 and TRBJ2-3, with 9 bases fitting TRBD1. CDR1 LNHDA and CDR2 SQIVND come from the germline V gene (reference sequence). The ends lost 4 bases at V and 2 bases at J; junction bases unmatched: 7. The CDR3 covers 16 residues. CDR3 region: CASSRTGAPITDTQYF. CDR3 nucleotide sequence: TGTGCCAGTAGTAGGACAGGGGCCCCGATCACAGATACGCAGTATTTT.

This rearrangement joins TRBV4-1 to TRBJ2-7, with TRBD2 matching over 9 bases. The CDR3 length is 16 residues. V gave up 4 bases and J gave up 6 bases; unmatched junction bases: 13. CDR1 and CDR2 from the germline V gene are MGHRA and YSYEKL. CDR3 residues: CASSPGGRAISVEQYF. In nucleotides, the CDR3 is TGCGCCAGCAGCCCAGGCGGGAGGGCCATTTCAGTCGAGCAGTACTTC.

This clone was counted between two and nine times. DNA for the CDR3: TGCAGCGTTTACGGGGGGACTCAAGAGACCCAGTACTTC. It translates to CSVYGGTQETQYF. The V gene is TRBV29-1, the J gene TRBJ2-5; 7 nucleotides agree with TRBD2. The ends lost 5 bases at V and 2 bases at J; junction bases unmatched: 5. The germline CDR1 and CDR2 sequences are SQVTM and ANQGSEA. The CDR3 extends over 13 amino acids.

The rearrangement uses TRBV5-4 and TRBJ2-7, with 9 nucleotides matching TRBD1. Germline assignment: CDR1 SGHNT and CDR2 YYREEE (reference sequence). The V and J ends lost 0 bases and 2 bases, in that order; junction bases with no gene match: 9. There are 17 residues in the CDR3. The CDR3 loop is CASSLAGGGQGTYEQYF. DNA for the CDR3: TGTGCCAGCAGCTTGGCCGGAGGGGGACAGGGAACCTACGAGCAGTACTTC.

The V and J genes are TRBV19 and TRBJ2-2; 12 bases line up with TRBD2. This CDR3 is built from 16 residues. Germline lookup yields CDR1 LNHDA and CDR2 SQIVND (reference sequence). With 5 bases clipped from V and 1 base from J, the junction kept 2 bases outside the gene matches. CDR3 sequence reads: CASSPGLAGNTGELFF. CDR3 in DNA: TGTGCCAGTAGTCCGGGACTAGCGGGGAACACCGGGGAGCTGTTTTTT.

The chain carries TRBV7-2 and TRBJ2-5, with D perhaps TRBD1 (5 bases). The germline CDR1 and CDR2 sequences are SGHTA and FQGNSA. V dropped 1 base and J dropped 5 bases, with 11 bases sitting between them. The CDR3 consists of 14 residues. The DNA of the CDR3 is TGTGCCAGCAGCTTAGTTATGGGGCGGGAGACCCAGTACTTC. Its translation: CASSLVMGRETQYF.

The count of this clone is one. The gene calls are TRBV4-3 and TRBJ2-1; 12 nucleotides line up with TRBD2. The CDR3 loop spans 18 amino acids. From germline, CDR1 is LGHNA and CDR2 YSLEER. Unmatched junction bases numbered 15, after V lost 6 bases and J lost 6 bases. The CDR3 DNA reads TGCGCCAGCAGTCGTAGACTAGCGGGAGTCATTGGGGGCAATGAGCAGTTCTTC. Protein sequence: CASSRRLAGVIGGNEQFF.

The chain couples TRBV5-6 to TRBJ1-1; 7 nucleotides match TRBD1. V dropped 1 base and J dropped 5; count of bases not matched to a gene: 11. The CDR3 sequence is 16 residues long. Germline V lookup: CDR1 SGHDT, CDR2 YYEEEE. In nucleotides, the CDR3 is TGTGCCAGCAGCTTGTTCCTACAAGACAGGGCTACTGAAGCTTTCTTT. Its translation: CASSLFLQDRATEAFF.

The chain couples TRBV13 to TRBJ2-7, with a tentative D call TRBD2 (6 bases). The CDR3 runs to 17 residues. V lost 0 bases, J lost 6 bases, and 21 bases lay in between. Germline CDR1 and CDR2: PRHDT and FYEKMQ (reference sequence). This CDR3 reads CASSLGDPGTASSEQYF. In DNA form, the CDR3 reads TGTGCCAGCAGCTTAGGAGATCCAGGGACTGCTAGTAGCGAGCAGTACTTC.

V is TRBV11-2 and J is TRBJ2-3; possible D gene TRBD2, 6 bases. CDR1 and CDR2 from the germline V gene are SGHAT and FQNNGV. V was pared by 4 bases and J by 4 bases, with 15 bases between. This CDR3 spans 15 amino acids. Written as DNA, the CDR3 is TGTGCCAGCAGCTCCTCACTGACTAGTTCAGATACGCAGTATTTT. Its translation is CASSSSLTSSDTQYF.

The chain's CDR3 is CASSEAIPSNYGYTF. CDR3 DNA: TGTGCCAGCAGTGAAGCGATTCCGAGTAACTATGGCTACACCTTC. This sequence joins TRBV6-1 and TRBJ1-2, with D unresolved. The germline gives CDR1 MNHNS, CDR2 SASEGT. The CDR3 sequence is 15 residues long. Trimming cost V 0 bases and J 1 base, with 9 bases left between them.

The rearrangement joins TRBV27 to TRBJ2-7, with D perhaps TRBD1 (5 bases). The V end was cut by 7 bases, the J end by 5 bases, with 27 bases between. The CDR3 loop spans 17 amino acids. Germline V gene lookup returns CDR1 MNHEY and CDR2 SMNVEV (reference sequence). CDR3 loop: CASTPLSQGISVHEQYF. The CDR3 bases are TGTGCCAGCACCCCGCTGTCCCAGGGCATCTCGGTCCACGAGCAGTACTTC.

V gene TRBV28 combines with J gene TRBJ2-7; TRBD2 matches at 13 bases. The CDR3 has 16 amino acids. Germline CDR1 is MDHEN and CDR2 is SYDVKM. After removal of 2 bases from V and 1 base from J, the junction contained 2 bases not matched to a gene. CDR3: CASSLPGLAGSYEQYF. DNA for the CDR3: TGTGCCAGCAGTTTACCGGGACTAGCGGGATCCTACGAGCAGTACTTC.